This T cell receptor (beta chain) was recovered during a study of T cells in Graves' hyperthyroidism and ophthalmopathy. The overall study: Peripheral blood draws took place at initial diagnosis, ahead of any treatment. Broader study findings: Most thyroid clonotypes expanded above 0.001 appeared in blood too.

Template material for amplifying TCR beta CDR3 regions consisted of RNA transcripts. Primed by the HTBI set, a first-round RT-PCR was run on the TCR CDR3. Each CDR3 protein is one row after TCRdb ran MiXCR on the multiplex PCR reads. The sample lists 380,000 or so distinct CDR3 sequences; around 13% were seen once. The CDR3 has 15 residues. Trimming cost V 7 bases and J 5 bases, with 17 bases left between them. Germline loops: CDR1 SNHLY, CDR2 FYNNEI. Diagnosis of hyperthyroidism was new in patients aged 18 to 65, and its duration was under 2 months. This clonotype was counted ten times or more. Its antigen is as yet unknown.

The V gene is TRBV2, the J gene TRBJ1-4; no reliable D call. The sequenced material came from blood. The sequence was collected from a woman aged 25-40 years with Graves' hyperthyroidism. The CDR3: CASNWGFGGNEKLFF. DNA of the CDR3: TGTGCCAGCAATTGGGGATTCGGAGGAAATGAAAAACTGTTTTTT.